The 29 T cell receptor beta chains reported below all come from one sample, sequenced in a study of T cell responses to AZD1222 COVID-19 vaccine. Assay: immunoSEQ multiplex PCR; the TCRdb copy retains only in-frame clones and omits some. The data contain roughly 100,000 clones, roughly 88% of them singletons. The specimen was peripheral blood, collected on day 0 of AZD1222 vaccination. The source is an adult in good health.

V and J are TRBV7-9 and TRBJ1-1; D gene unclear. The germline gives CDR1 SEHNR, CDR2 FQNEAQ (reference sequence). There are 19 residues in the CDR3. Trimming pared 1 base from V and 2 bases from J, leaving 23 bases between. CDR3 coding DNA: TGTGCCAGCAGCTTAGGTGGGTACGATCGGGTCAGGCCCAACACTGAAGCTTTCTTT. Translated: CASSLGGYDRVRPNTEAFF.

This clone was recorded only once. The chain has TRBV9 and TRBJ2-1, with D possibly TRBD2 on 5 matching bases. This CDR3 has 14 residues. Deletions cut 0 bases from V and 4 bases from J, with 8 bases between. Germline V gene data show CDR1 as SGDLS and CDR2 as YYNGEE. For the CDR3, the DNA is TGTGCCAGCAGCGTAGAGGGAGAATACAATGAGCAGTTCTTC. It translates to CASSVEGEYNEQFF.

The rearrangement uses TRBV2 and TRBJ2-7, with 9 bases aligning to TRBD2. This CDR3 has 19 residues. The germline gives CDR1 SNHLY, CDR2 FYNNEI. V gave up 5 bases and J gave up 3 bases; unmatched junction bases: 20. The CDR3, as DNA: TGTGCCAGCAGTCATACTCAGGGTTGGCGGCGGGAGGGCCGCTACGAGCAGTACTTC. This translates into CASSHTQGWRREGRYEQYF.

The genes are TRBV28 and TRBJ2-2; 14 bases agree with TRBD2. The CDR3 length is 19 residues. Trimming removed 4 bases from V and 5 bases from J; junction bases left unmatched: 12. Germline values: CDR1 MDHEN, CDR2 SYDVKM. The chain's CDR3 is CASSSGTSGRYMQTGELFF. CDR3 nucleotide sequence: TGTGCCAGCAGTTCGGGGACTAGCGGGAGATATATGCAGACCGGGGAGCTGTTTTTT.

The chain is built from TRBV27 and TRBJ1-6, with 8 bases aligning to TRBD1. Germline trimming cut 5 bases from V and 5 bases from J; bases unmatched to any gene: 5. Germline V gene lookup returns CDR1 MNHEY and CDR2 SMNVEV (reference sequence). CDR3 size: 15 residues. CDR3 loop: CASSLWTGNNSPLHF. Written as DNA, the CDR3 is TGTGCCAGCAGTCTCTGGACAGGGAATAATTCACCCCTCCACTTT.

The rearrangement links TRBV4-2 to TRBJ2-1, with 12 nucleotides matching TRBD1. V lost 1 base to trimming and J lost 9 bases; unmatched junction nucleotides: 1. Germline assignment: CDR1 LGHNA and CDR2 YNFKEQ. This CDR3 has 14 amino acids. This chain's CDR3 is CASSQVGQGAEQFF. The DNA of the CDR3 is TGTGCCAGCAGCCAAGTGGGACAGGGGGCTGAGCAGTTCTTC.

Remarks on this clone: The junction differs from germline at one of its ends, possibly a read error. This chain connects TRBV3-1 (or the pseudogene TRBV3-2) to TRBJ1-2, with D possibly being TRBD1 (6 bases). Germline CDR1 reads LGHDT; CDR2 reads YNNKEL (reference sequence). The CDR3 extends over 12 amino acids. The CDR3 bases are TGTGCCAGCAGTCAAGACAGGCTTGGCTACACCTTC. It is translated as CASSQDRLGYTF.

This chain joins TRBV12-5 and TRBJ2-7; D tentatively fits TRBD1 or TRBD2 (5 bases each). The CDR3 loop spans 15 amino acids. V was pared by 5 bases and J by 4 bases, with 18 bases between. Germline lookup yields CDR1 LGHNT and CDR2 FRNRAP. The CDR3 nucleotides are TGTGCTAGTGGTATACCGACCGGGGCTGTGTACGAGCAGTACTTC. Translating it yields CASGIPTGAVYEQYF. Together with reference TRBV12-5 and TRBJ2-7, the CDR3 gives the full variable domain: DARVTQTPRHKVTEMGQEVTMRCQPILGHNTVFWYRQTMMQGLELLAYFRNRAPLDDSGMPKDRFSAEMPDATLATLKIQPSEPRDSAVYFCASGIPTGAVYEQYFGPGTRLTVT.

The gene calls are TRBV11-2 and TRBJ2-3; TRBD2 matches at 7 bases. CDR3 length equals 18 residues. The germline CDR1 and CDR2 sequences are SGHAT and FQNNGV. Unmatched junction bases numbered 11, after V lost 2 bases and J lost 0 bases. The CDR3 protein is CASSLSPSSGASTDTQYF. In DNA form, the CDR3 reads TGTGCCAGCAGCTTATCCCCTTCTAGCGGCGCTAGCACAGATACGCAGTATTTT.

V and J are TRBV5-1 and TRBJ2-7, with 10 bases that match TRBD1. This CDR3 comprises 15 residues. The germline V gene has CDR1 SGHRS and CDR2 YFSETQ. The junction had 7 bases not matched to a gene; V was cut back by 1 base and J by 6 bases. CDR3 in DNA: TGCGCCAGCAGCTTGAGGACAGGGGGTTTTGGCGAGCAGTACTTC. Translating gives CASSLRTGGFGEQYF.

The gene calls are TRBV11-2 and TRBJ1-1; tentatively, D is TRBD1 (6 bases). V shed 5 bases and J shed 5 bases, with 9 bases lying between them. This CDR3 spans 12 amino acids. Germline V gene lookup returns CDR1 SGHAT and CDR2 FQNNGV. This CDR3 reads CASSLQGTEAFF. CDR3 sequence (DNA): TGTGCCAGCAGCCTACAGGGAACTGAAGCTTTCTTT.

This sequence joins TRBV27 and TRBJ1-1, with a weak D call TRBD1 (6 bases). This CDR3 has 15 residues. Looked up from germline, CDR1 is MNHEY and CDR2 is SMNVEV (reference sequence). The V gene lost 3 bases and the J gene lost 5 bases, with 16 bases spanning the gap. The DNA of the CDR3 is TGTGCCAGCAGTTTCGGAACAGGGAGGGCGACTGAAGCTTTCTTT. It translates to CASSFGTGRATEAFF.

This clone came up once. This rearrangement joins TRBV12-5 to TRBJ1-5; D ambiguous. The V end lost 4 bases, the J end lost 1 base, and 11 bases lay between the germline ends. CDR1 is LGHNT and CDR2 is FRNRAP in the germline V gene. This CDR3 is built from 15 residues. CDR3 sequence: CASGSKQSSNQPQHF. CDR3 coding DNA: TGTGCTAGTGGTTCGAAGCAGTCGAGCAATCAGCCCCAGCATTTT.

J is TRBJ1-3 and V is TRBV28, with TRBD1 matching over 8 bases. V lost 2 bases to trimming and J lost 7 bases; unmatched junction nucleotides: 13. The CDR3 consists of 17 residues. CDR1 MDHEN and CDR2 SYDVKM come from the germline V gene. CDR3 in DNA: TGTGCCAGCAGTTTACACACCGGGACAGGATTCAGTAACACCATATATTTT. Protein: CASSLHTGTGFSNTIYF.

Concerning this clone itself: This is likely a read error, given that the CDR3 carries no conserved phenylalanine or tryptophan at its end. The DNA is omitted, as the CDR3 cannot be located on it reliably, and the CDR3 follows TCRdb's listing. The chain links TRBV10-1 to TRBJ1-4; the DNA was not used to check the table's D call, TRBD1. Germline V gives CDR1 WNHNN, CDR2 SYGVQD (reference sequence). The CDR3 is 13 residues long, counting both termini. The CDR3 sequence is CASSSPMGPFLFL.

This rearrangement joins TRBV19 to TRBJ1-3, with 9 bases fitting TRBD1. The CDR3 is 14 residues long. Germline values: CDR1 LNHDA, CDR2 SQIVND (reference sequence). Losses at the gene ends were 9 bases for V and 8 bases for J; bases not matched to a gene: 11. The chain's CDR3 is CASTRTGAEDTIYF. CDR3 coding DNA: TGTGCCAGCACCCGGACAGGGGCTGAAGACACCATATATTTT.

Only one count was recorded for this clone. The chain employs TRBV5-4 and TRBJ2-5; 7 bases map to TRBD1. V dropped 4 bases and J dropped 4; count of bases not matched to a gene: 7. Germline V gene lookup returns CDR1 SGHNT and CDR2 YYREEE (reference sequence). There are 14 residues in the CDR3. The DNA for the CDR3 is TGTGCCAGCAGCACAGGGGTTTCGTTAGAGACCCAGTACTTC. Amino acid sequence: CASSTGVSLETQYF.

The chain couples TRBV5-1 to TRBJ2-3, with 7 bases that match TRBD1. Per the germline V gene, CDR1 is SGHRS and CDR2 is YFSETQ. CDR3 length: 16 residues. J gave up 0 bases and V 6 bases, and 10 bases lay outside the gene matches. The CDR3 region has the DNA TGCGCCAGCACCCGAGGGACAGACCCTAGCACAGATACGCAGTATTTT. Its translation: CASTRGTDPSTDTQYF.

This chain uses TRBV19 with TRBJ1-1; the match to TRBD1 covers 7 bases. Germline values: CDR1 LNHDA, CDR2 SQIVND (reference sequence). The CDR3 runs 14 residues. Germline trimming cut 11 bases from V and 6 bases from J; bases unmatched to any gene: 15. The CDR3 loop reads CAVRGQGLVPEAFF. CDR3 in DNA: TGTGCCGTAAGGGGGCAGGGGCTGGTTCCTGAAGCTTTCTTT.

V is TRBV5-1 and J is TRBJ1-1; D is undetermined. From germline, CDR1 is SGHRS and CDR2 YFSETQ. The CDR3 runs to 11 residues. Trimming removed 1 base from V and 7 bases from J, with 5 bases in between. CDR3 sequence (DNA): TGCGCCAGCAGCTTGAGTGGTGAAGCTTTCTTT. Translation: CASSLSGEAFF. Supplemented by reference TRBV5-1 and TRBJ1-1, the full variable domain reads KAGVTQTPRYLIKTRGQQVTLSCSPISGHRSVSWYQQTPGQGLQFLFEYFSETQRNKGNFPGRFSGRQFSNSRSEMNVSTLELGDSALYLCASSLSGEAFFGQGTRLTVV.

The chain has TRBV5-1 and TRBJ2-2; 10 nucleotides agree with TRBD2. The V gene's germline CDR1 is SGHRS and CDR2 YFSETQ. The CDR3 covers 15 residues. The V segment lost 1 base and the J segment 6 bases; nucleotides outside the gene matches: 3. CDR3 sequence: CASSLNLAGAGELFF. Written as DNA, the CDR3 is TGCGCCAGCAGCTTGAACCTAGCGGGAGCCGGGGAGCTGTTTTTT.

The chain combines TRBV4-1 with TRBJ1-1; the D gene is possibly TRBD1 (6 bases). V was cut by 6 bases and J by 0 bases, with 14 bases left in between. This CDR3 is 15 amino acids long. Per germline, CDR1 MGHRA and CDR2 YSYEKL. The CDR3 here is CASSQGLPMNTEAFF. The CDR3 nucleotides read TGCGCCAGCAGTCAGGGGTTACCCATGAACACTGAAGCTTTCTTT.

The CDR3 nucleotides are TGCGCCAGCAAAAGGGGGGATTTACACAATGAGCAGTTCTTC. Its protein is CASKRGDLHNEQFF. This rearrangement joins TRBV4-1 to TRBJ2-1; D might be TRBD1 or TRBD2, each matching 6 bases. There are 14 residues in the CDR3. Germline V lookup: CDR1 MGHRA, CDR2 YSYEKL. With 7 bases removed from V and 5 bases from J, the gap between germline ends came to 15 bases.

V and J are TRBV6-1 and TRBJ2-2; TRBD2 might be the D (5 bases). V lost 2 bases, J lost 1 base, and 5 bases lay in between. The germline CDR1 and CDR2 sequences are MNHNS and SASEGT. The CDR3 runs to 14 residues. CDR3 coding DNA: TGTGCCAGCAGTGAACGGGGGAACACCGGGGAGCTGTTTTTT. Translation gives CASSERGNTGELFF.

This chain uses TRBV7-2 with TRBJ2-5; 9 positions agree with TRBD2. From germline, CDR1 is SGHTA and CDR2 FQGNSA. This CDR3 region has 15 residues. V lost 0 bases, J lost 2 bases, and 1 base stayed unmatched. CDR3 protein: CASSLAAGGQETQYF. As DNA, the CDR3 is TGTGCCAGCAGCTTAGCGGCGGGAGGGCAAGAGACCCAGTACTTC.

This clone appeared once. The chain combines TRBV19 with TRBJ1-1; no definite D call. Germline V gene sequence: CDR1 LNHDA, CDR2 SQIVND (reference sequence). V shed 3 bases and J shed 7 bases, with 9 bases lying between them. The CDR3 is 12 amino acids. CDR3 bases: TGTGCCAGTAGTATTATCGGCGGTGAAGCTTTCTTT. The encoded protein is CASSIIGGEAFF.

This chain uses TRBV6-6 with TRBJ2-7; TRBD1 agrees at 8 bases. J was trimmed by 6 bases and V by 2 bases; bases with no gene match: 3. The CDR3 contains 13 residues. Germline CDR1 MNHNY, CDR2 SVGAGI (reference sequence). The CDR3 loop is CASSYLTGGEQYF. In DNA, the CDR3 is TGTGCCAGCAGTTACCTAACAGGGGGCGAGCAGTACTTC.

The chain joins TRBV2 to TRBJ1-1, with TRBD1 matching 9 bases. V dropped 11 bases and J dropped 6; count of bases not matched to a gene: 10. The germline V gene has CDR1 SNHLY and CDR2 FYNNEI. CDR3 length equals 13 residues. In DNA form, the CDR3 reads TGTGCCGGGACGGGGACAGGGTGGTCTGAAGCTTTCTTT. This sequence encodes CAGTGTGWSEAFF.

The rearrangement uses TRBV27 and TRBJ1-1, with D uncertain. This CDR3 region has 13 residues. V dropped 4 bases and J dropped 0 bases, with 6 bases sitting between them. Per germline, CDR1 MNHEY and CDR2 SMNVEV (reference sequence). This CDR3 is CASSSTVNTEAFF. The CDR3 region has the DNA TGTGCCAGCAGTTCAACAGTGAACACTGAAGCTTTCTTT.